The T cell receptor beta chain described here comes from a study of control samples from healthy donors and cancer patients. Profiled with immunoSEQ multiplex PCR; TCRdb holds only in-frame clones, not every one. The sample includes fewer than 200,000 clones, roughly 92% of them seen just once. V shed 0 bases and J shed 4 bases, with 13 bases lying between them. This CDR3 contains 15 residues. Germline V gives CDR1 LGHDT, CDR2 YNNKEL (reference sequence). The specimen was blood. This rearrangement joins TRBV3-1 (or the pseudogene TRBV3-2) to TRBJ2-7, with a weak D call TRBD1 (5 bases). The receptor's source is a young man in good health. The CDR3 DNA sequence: TGTGCCAGCAGCCAAGACAGGGTCGGATTTTACGAGCAGTACTTC. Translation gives CASSQDRVGFYEQYF.